The clone carrying this TCR beta chain was counted only a few times. Its antigen remains unknown. TCRdb analysed the 5' RACE reads with MiXCR anew, one entry per CDR3 protein. The sample holds under 350,000 distinct CDR3 sequences, roughly 16% seen once. This CDR3 spans 14 amino acids. Trimming cost V 5 bases and J 3 bases; bases outside gene matches: 5. The germline V gene encodes CDR1 SGHAT and CDR2 FQNNGV. This specimen belongs to a study of T-cell memory formation after mild COVID-19. Study observations and caveats: CD4+ contracting clones were mainly CM and EM; CD8+ ones, EMRA.

The sequence was obtained from a man aged 18 to 29 who had mild COVID-19 (a few samples of this study predate the infection). Cell type and time point are not known. This chain links TRBV11-2 with TRBJ2-3; 7 positions match TRBD1. Specimen: PBMCs or a T cell subset sorted from them (not recorded which). CDR3 region: CASSADRTTDTQYF. The CDR3 DNA follows: TGTGCCAGCAGCGCGGACAGGACGACAGATACGCAGTATTTT.